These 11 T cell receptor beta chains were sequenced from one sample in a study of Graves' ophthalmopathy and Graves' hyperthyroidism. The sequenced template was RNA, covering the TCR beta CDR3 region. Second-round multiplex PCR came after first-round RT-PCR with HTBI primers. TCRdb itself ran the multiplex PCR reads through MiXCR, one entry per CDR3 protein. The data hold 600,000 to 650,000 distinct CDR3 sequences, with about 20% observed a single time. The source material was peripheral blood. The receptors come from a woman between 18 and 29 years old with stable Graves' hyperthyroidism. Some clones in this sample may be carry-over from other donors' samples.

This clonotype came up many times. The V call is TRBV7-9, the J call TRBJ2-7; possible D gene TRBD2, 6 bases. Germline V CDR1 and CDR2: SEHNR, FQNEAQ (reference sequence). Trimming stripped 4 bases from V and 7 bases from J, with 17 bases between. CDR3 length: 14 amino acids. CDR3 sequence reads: CASSSGLTPKEQYF. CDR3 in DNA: TGTGCCAGCAGCTCCGGACTAACCCCTAAAGAGCAGTACTTC.

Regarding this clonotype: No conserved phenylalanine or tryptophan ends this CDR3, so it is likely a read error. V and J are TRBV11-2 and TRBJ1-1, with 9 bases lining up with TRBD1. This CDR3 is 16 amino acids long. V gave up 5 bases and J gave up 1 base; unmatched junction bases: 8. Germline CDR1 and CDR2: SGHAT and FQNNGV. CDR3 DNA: TGTGCCAGCAGCACGGGACAGGGAGCCCGGAACACTGAAGCTTTCTAT. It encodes CASSTGQGARNTEAFY.

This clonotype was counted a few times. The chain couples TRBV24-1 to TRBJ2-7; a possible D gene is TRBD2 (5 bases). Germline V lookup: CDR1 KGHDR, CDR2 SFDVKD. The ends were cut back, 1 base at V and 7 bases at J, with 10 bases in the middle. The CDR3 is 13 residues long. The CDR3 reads CATSDFPGSEQYF. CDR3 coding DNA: TGTGCCACCAGTGATTTCCCGGGATCGGAGCAGTACTTC.

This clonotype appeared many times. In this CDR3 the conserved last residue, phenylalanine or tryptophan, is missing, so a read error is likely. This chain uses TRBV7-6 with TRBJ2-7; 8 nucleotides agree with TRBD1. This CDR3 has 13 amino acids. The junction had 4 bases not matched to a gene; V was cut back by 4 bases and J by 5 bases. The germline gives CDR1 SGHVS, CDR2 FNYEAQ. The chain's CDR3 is CASSSDRANEQYL. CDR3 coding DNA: TGTGCCAGCAGCTCGGACAGGGCAAACGAGCAGTACCTC.

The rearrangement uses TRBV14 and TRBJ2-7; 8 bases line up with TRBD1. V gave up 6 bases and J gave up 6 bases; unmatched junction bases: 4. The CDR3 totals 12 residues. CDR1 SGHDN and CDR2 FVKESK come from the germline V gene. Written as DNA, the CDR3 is TGTGCCAGCAGGCAGGGGGCTTCCGAGCAGTACTTC. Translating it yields CASRQGASEQYF. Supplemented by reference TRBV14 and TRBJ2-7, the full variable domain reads EAGVTQFPSHSVIEKGQTVTLRCDPISGHDNLYWYRRVMGKEIKFLLHFVKESKQDESGMPNNRFLAERTGGTYSTLKVQPAELEDSGVYFCASRQGASEQYFGPGTRLTVT.

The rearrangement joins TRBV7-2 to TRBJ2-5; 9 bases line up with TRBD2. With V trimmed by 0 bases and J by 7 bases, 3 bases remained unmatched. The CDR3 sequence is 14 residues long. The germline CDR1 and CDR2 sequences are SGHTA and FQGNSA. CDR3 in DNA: TGTGCCAGCAGCTTAGCTAGCGGGAGCGGGACCCAGTACTTC. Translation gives CASSLASGSGTQYF.

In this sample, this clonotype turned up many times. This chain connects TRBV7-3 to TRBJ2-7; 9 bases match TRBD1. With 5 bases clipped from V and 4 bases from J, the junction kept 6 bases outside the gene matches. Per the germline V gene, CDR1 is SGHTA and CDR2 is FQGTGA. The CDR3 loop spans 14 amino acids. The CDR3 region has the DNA TGTGCCAGCAGCCTGATCGGACAGGGGTACGAGCAGTACTTC. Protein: CASSLIGQGYEQYF.

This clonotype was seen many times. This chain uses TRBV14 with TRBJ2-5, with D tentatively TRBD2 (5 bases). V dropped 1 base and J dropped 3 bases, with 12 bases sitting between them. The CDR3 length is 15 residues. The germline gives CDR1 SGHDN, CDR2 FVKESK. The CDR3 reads CASSQVGEGEETQYF. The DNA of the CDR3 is TGTGCCAGCAGCCAAGTTGGAGAGGGAGAAGAGACCCAGTACTTC. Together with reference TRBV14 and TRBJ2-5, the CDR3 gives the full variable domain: EAGVTQFPSHSVIEKGQTVTLRCDPISGHDNLYWYRRVMGKEIKFLLHFVKESKQDESGMPNNRFLAERTGGTYSTLKVQPAELEDSGVYFCASSQVGEGEETQYFGPGTRLLVL.

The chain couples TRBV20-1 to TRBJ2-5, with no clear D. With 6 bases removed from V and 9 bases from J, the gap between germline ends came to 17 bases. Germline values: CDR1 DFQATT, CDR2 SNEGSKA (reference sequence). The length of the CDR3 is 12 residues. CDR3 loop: CSAGYQEMSQYF. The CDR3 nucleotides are TGCAGTGCGGGATACCAAGAGATGTCCCAGTACTTC.

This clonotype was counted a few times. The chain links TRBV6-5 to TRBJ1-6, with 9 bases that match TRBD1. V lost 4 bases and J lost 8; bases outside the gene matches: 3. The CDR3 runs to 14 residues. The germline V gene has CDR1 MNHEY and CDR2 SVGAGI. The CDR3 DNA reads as TGTGCCAGCAGTTTCCGGGACAGGGATTCACCCCTCCACTTT. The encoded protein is CASSFRDRDSPLHF.

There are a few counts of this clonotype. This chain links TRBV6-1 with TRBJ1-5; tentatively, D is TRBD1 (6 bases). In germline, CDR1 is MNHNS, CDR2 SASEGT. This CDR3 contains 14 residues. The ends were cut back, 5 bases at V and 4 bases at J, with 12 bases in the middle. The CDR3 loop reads CASSQGHINQPQHF. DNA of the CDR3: TGTGCCAGCAGTCAGGGACATATAAATCAGCCCCAGCATTTT.